This T cell receptor beta chain was profiled in a study of T cell responses to AZD1222 COVID-19 vaccine. On this clone itself: Its target is not known.

The study, taken as a whole, reports: Vaccine-related CD4 TCRs covered spike, predominating at 160-218 and 743-854. Spike-specific TCR breadth and depth both grew after two AZD1222 doses.

Here immunoSEQ multiplex PCR was the method, and the copy in TCRdb shows in-frame clones only, minus some. The data hold about 150,000 clones, with 90% observed a single time. Germline CDR1 MNHEY, CDR2 SVGAGI. After removal of 6 bases from V and 1 base from J, the junction contained 6 bases not matched to a gene. This CDR3 comprises 15 residues. Sample: peripheral blood, taken on day 0 of AZD1222 vaccination. The receptor comes from an adult in good health. The chain uses TRBV6-5 and TRBJ2-7; 10 nucleotides agree with TRBD1. The chain's CDR3 is CASRPGTGASYEQYF. DNA for the CDR3: TGTGCCAGCAGACCTGGGACAGGGGCATCCTACGAGCAGTACTTC.